The clone carrying this T cell receptor (beta chain) was seen once. Its specificity is unknown. CDR1 is LGHNT and CDR2 is FRNRAP in the germline V gene. The CDR3 spans 13 residues. V lost 4 bases to trimming and J lost 4 bases, with 10 bases between them. The source of the sample is a study of cytomegalovirus exposure and HLA in healthy donors. Primers included in the PCR were 60 Vbeta and 13 Jbeta primers. Profiling relied on immunoSEQ multiplex PCR, and the TCRdb table lists in-frame clones only, not all of them. Found here are roughly 130,000 clones, around three quarters of them singletons; the top ten hold around 1.9%. General study points: In vitro work confirmed that a few CMV-associated chains recognize CMV antigens. An apparent linkage of common viral pathogens to several of the most significant clusters emerged in a later analysis.

It was healthy bone marrow donors who served as donors. V gene TRBV12-5 combines with J gene TRBJ1-2, with D possibly being TRBD1 (6 bases). The sequence derives from a middle-aged man in good health and CMV-seronegative. Input material: PBMCs. The CDR3 loop is CASGSGQSYGYTF. DNA of the CDR3: TGTGCTAGTGGTTCCGGACAGTCCTATGGCTACACCTTC.